Reported below is one T cell receptor beta chain. Antigen unknown. This entry comes from a study of T cells in tumors after PD-1 blockade. Overall study: Some patients also took daily vismodegib 150 mg during anti-PD-1 treatment. On average, peripheral blood gave approximately 120,000 TCR templates and under 40,000 unique clonotypes.

The CDR3 extends over 16 amino acids. V was clipped by 0 bases and J by 5 bases, with 15 bases between them. The germline gives CDR1 LGHDT, CDR2 YNNKEL (reference sequence). Method: immunoSEQ multiplex PCR; TCRdb's copy keeps in-frame clones and lacks some. The sample lists just under 65,000 clones, about 74% occurring once. Overall study results and limits: Blood contained 40% to 50% of the tumor's TCR clonotypes.

The source of this sequence is a human donor with basal cell carcinoma. The gene calls are TRBV3-1 (or the pseudogene TRBV3-2) and TRBJ2-3; D might be TRBD1 or TRBD2, each matching 6 bases. The sample was PBMCs, taken after anti-PD-1 treatment. CDR3 in amino acids: CASSQEGGNLGDTQYF. The CDR3 DNA sequence: TGTGCCAGCAGCCAAGAAGGGGGGAACCTCGGAGATACGCAGTATTTT.